A single sample gave rise to the 24 T cell receptor beta chains below, sequenced in a study of PD-1 blockade in mismatch repair-deficient tumors. Sequenced by immunoSEQ multiplex PCR; TCRdb stores in-frame clones only, minus some. The sample lists about 67,000 clones, around 80% occurring once. The material sequenced was peripheral blood, taken 2 weeks after starting pembrolizumab. The source is an adult with mismatch repair-deficient cancer.

In DNA form, the CDR3 reads TGTGCCAGCAGCCCGGGGAATAGCAATCAGCCCCAGCATTTT. Amino acids: CASSPGNSNQPQHF. The gene calls are TRBV9 and TRBJ1-5; D is unclear. V lost 4 bases and J lost 0, with 8 bases in between. The CDR3 extends over 14 amino acids. Germline V CDR1 and CDR2: SGDLS, YYNGEE.

V and J are TRBV4-1 and TRBJ2-1, with D possibly called TRBD1 or TRBD2 (7 bases each). V was clipped by 4 bases and J by 0 bases, with 16 bases between them. Germline V gives CDR1 MGHRA, CDR2 YSYEKL. The CDR3 loop spans 17 amino acids. The DNA for the CDR3 is TGCGCCAGCAGCCCGGAGGGGGCTAGCGGCTCCTACAATGAGCAGTTCTTC. Translated, it gives CASSPEGASGSYNEQFF.

The chain combines TRBV6-5 with TRBJ2-7; D is undetermined. The CDR3 runs 14 residues. Germline V gives CDR1 MNHEY, CDR2 SVGAGI. V was trimmed by 4 bases and J by 0 bases, leaving 10 bases between them. Here the CDR3 reads CASSWAGSSYEQYF. Here the CDR3 DNA reads TGTGCCAGCAGTTGGGCCGGTAGCTCCTACGAGCAGTACTTC.

The chain couples TRBV13 to TRBJ2-1; 8 bases line up with TRBD1. Germline V gene data show CDR1 as PRHDT and CDR2 as FYEKMQ (reference sequence). The trim removed 5 bases at V and 6 bases at J, leaving 6 bases unmatched. This CDR3 comprises 14 residues. CDR3: CASSKDRVINEQFF. The CDR3 DNA reads TGTGCCAGCAGCAAGGACAGGGTGATCAATGAGCAGTTCTTC.

This rearrangement joins TRBV6-5 to TRBJ2-2, with 7 bases lining up with TRBD2. CDR1 is MNHEY, CDR2 SVGAGI, per germline. The CDR3 has 13 amino acids. V was clipped by 6 bases and J by 5 bases; unmatched bases: 3. Here the CDR3 reads CASRSSGTGELFF. The DNA for the CDR3 is TGTGCCAGCAGGTCTAGCGGAACCGGGGAGCTGTTTTTT.

The rearrangement joins TRBV4-1 to TRBJ1-2, with D perhaps TRBD1 (5 bases). Trimming stripped 4 bases from V and 2 bases from J, with 14 bases between. The germline CDR1 and CDR2 sequences are MGHRA and YSYEKL. The CDR3 contains 15 residues. The CDR3 nucleotides read TGCGCCAGCAGCCTCGCGGACGGGGGAAACTATGGCTACACCTTC. Amino acid sequence: CASSLADGGNYGYTF.

The gene calls are TRBV5-5 and TRBJ2-1; D is perhaps TRBD2 (6 bases). Trimming shortened V by 2 bases and J by 3 bases, and 12 bases separated the two germline ends. Germline loops: CDR1 SGHKS, CDR2 YYEKEE (reference sequence). There are 15 residues in the CDR3. CDR3 loop: CASSFGTGGYNEQFF. The CDR3 DNA reads TGTGCCAGCAGCTTCGGGACTGGGGGCTACAATGAGCAGTTCTTC.

The chain uses TRBV28 and TRBJ2-7, with TRBD2 as a possible D gene (6 bases). Trimming took off 3 bases at V and 6 bases at J, with 6 bases between the two ends. The CDR3 contains 11 residues. Looked up from germline, CDR1 is MDHEN and CDR2 is SYDVKM. The CDR3 DNA follows: TGTGCCAGCAGTTTGGAGGGCGAGCAGTACTTC. Its protein is CASSLEGEQYF.

The J gene is TRBJ2-5, the V gene TRBV2; 7 bases match TRBD2. Unmatched junction bases numbered 21, after V lost 3 bases and J lost 11 bases. CDR3 length: 17 residues. Per germline, CDR1 SNHLY and CDR2 FYNNEI. The DNA for the CDR3 is TGTGCCAGCAGTGATCCCAAGCTGAAACCTTCGGCGGGAGAGCAGTACTTC. The encoded protein is CASSDPKLKPSAGEQYF.

This clone has a single count. This sequence joins TRBV5-1 and TRBJ2-1; 9 positions match TRBD2. Germline V CDR1 and CDR2: SGHRS, YFSETQ. The CDR3 runs 15 residues. Trimming removed 1 base from V and 7 bases from J; junction bases left unmatched: 6. CDR3: CASSLSRAGGNEQFF. CDR3 DNA: TGCGCCAGCAGCTTGTCTCGGGCGGGAGGGAATGAGCAGTTCTTC.

This clone was seen a handful of times. This rearrangement joins TRBV19 to TRBJ2-1; TRBD2 agrees at 9 bases. This CDR3 comprises 16 residues. In germline, CDR1 is LNHDA, CDR2 SQIVND (reference sequence). The V gene end was trimmed by 7 bases and the J gene end by 7 bases; junction bases not matched to a gene: 14. CDR3 in amino acids: CASISLGSGRRNEQFF. As DNA, the CDR3 is TGTGCCAGTATATCCCTGGGTAGCGGGAGAAGGAATGAGCAGTTCTTC.

The rearrangement uses TRBV14 and TRBJ1-2; D unresolved. The CDR3 covers 13 residues. Per germline, CDR1 SGHDN and CDR2 FVKESK. V shed 3 bases and J shed 4 bases, with 9 bases lying between them. The CDR3 DNA reads as TGTGCCAGCAGCCATCTCTTGGGCTATGGCTACACCTTC. Amino acid sequence: CASSHLLGYGYTF.

The rearrangement uses TRBV12-2 and TRBJ2-5; TRBD1 is the table's D call and was not checked against the DNA. TRBV12-2 is deemed a pseudogene. The CDR3 is made up of 15 amino acids. CDR3 region: CASRFRCWQLETQYF. The CDR3 nucleotides read TGTGCAAGTCGCTTCCGTTGCTGGCAGTTGGAGACCCAGTACTTC.

The chain couples TRBV5-5 to TRBJ1-5; perhaps TRBD1 as D (5 bases). CDR1 is SGHKS, CDR2 YYEKEE, per germline (reference sequence). Deletions cut 0 bases from V and 2 bases from J, with 12 bases between. There are 16 residues in the CDR3. CDR3 protein: CASSLDAGFGNQPQHF. The CDR3 region has the DNA TGTGCCAGCAGCTTGGATGCAGGGTTCGGCAATCAGCCCCAGCATTTT.

The chain joins TRBV7-2 to TRBJ2-5, with D possibly being TRBD1 (5 bases). CDR1 and CDR2 from the germline V gene are SGHTA and FQGNSA. There are 13 residues in the CDR3. Trimming took off 5 bases at V and 4 bases at J, with 11 bases between the two ends. The CDR3 DNA follows: TGTGCCAGCAGCCGGCAGGGTTTAGAGACCCAGTACTTC. Protein product: CASSRQGLETQYF.

The chain joins TRBV13 to TRBJ2-1; TRBD2 agrees at 12 bases. Per germline, CDR1 PRHDT and CDR2 FYEKMQ (reference sequence). Trimming at V came to 3 bases and at J to 6 bases, leaving 3 bases not matched to a gene. The CDR3 runs to 15 residues. The CDR3 loop is CASSLSLAGGNEQFF. The CDR3 bases are TGTGCCAGCAGCTTGTCACTAGCGGGAGGCAATGAGCAGTTCTTC.

The V and J genes are TRBV5-1 and TRBJ2-5; weak D call: TRBD2 (5 bases). The V gene lost 0 bases and the J gene lost 4 bases, with 10 bases spanning the gap. Germline values: CDR1 SGHRS, CDR2 YFSETQ. This CDR3 is 14 amino acids long. The CDR3 loop is CASSLGGVRETQYF. CDR3 nucleotide sequence: TGCGCCAGCAGCTTGGGGGGAGTGCGAGAGACCCAGTACTTC.

This chain uses TRBV7-9 with TRBJ1-3; D gene uncertain. This CDR3 is 15 amino acids long. V lost 5 bases to trimming and J lost 4 bases, with 15 bases between them. The germline V gene encodes CDR1 SEHNR and CDR2 FQNEAQ (reference sequence). This CDR3 reads CASSPSPVTGNTIYF. The CDR3 coding sequence is TGTGCCAGCAGCCCCTCCCCGGTTACAGGAAACACCATATATTTT.

The chain is built from TRBV6-5 and TRBJ1-1; D is ambiguous. Trimming shortened V by 2 bases and J by 0 bases, and 7 bases separated the two germline ends. The CDR3 has 14 amino acids. The germline V gene encodes CDR1 MNHEY and CDR2 SVGAGI. CDR3 loop: CASSYELMNTEAFF. The CDR3 region has the DNA TGTGCCAGCAGTTACGAGTTAATGAACACTGAAGCTTTCTTT.

The V gene is TRBV5-6, the J gene TRBJ1-4; D is perhaps TRBD1 (5 bases). This CDR3 spans 13 amino acids. Germline V gene data show CDR1 as SGHDT and CDR2 as YYEEEE. V lost 0 bases, J lost 8 bases, and 8 bases lay in between. The CDR3 is CASSLARTEKLFF. DNA of the CDR3: TGTGCCAGCAGCTTGGCCAGGACAGAAAAACTGTTTTTT.

The rearrangement joins TRBV27 to TRBJ2-7, with D possibly called TRBD1 or TRBD2 (5 bases each). Germline CDR1 MNHEY, CDR2 SMNVEV (reference sequence). V was clipped by 8 bases and J by 7 bases, with 18 bases between them. The CDR3 consists of 13 residues. The CDR3 sequence: CASRTGTAREQYF. In nucleotides, the CDR3 is TGTGCCAGCCGAACCGGGACGGCGCGGGAGCAGTACTTC.

The J gene is TRBJ1-2, the V gene TRBV2; 9 bases match TRBD1. The CDR3 runs 14 residues. Losses at the gene ends were 6 bases for V and 7 bases for J; bases not matched to a gene: 9. Germline CDR1 is SNHLY and CDR2 is FYNNEI. In DNA form, the CDR3 reads TGTGCCAGCAGCATAACCGCGACAGGGGGTGGCTACACCTTC. It encodes CASSITATGGGYTF.

The chain has TRBV4-2 and TRBJ1-1, with D perhaps TRBD1 (5 bases). The V and J ends lost 1 base and 4 bases respectively, with 10 bases between them. The V gene's germline CDR1 is LGHNA and CDR2 YNFKEQ. The CDR3 has 14 residues. CDR3 amino acids: CASSQVTGGTEAFF. The CDR3 DNA reads as TGTGCCAGCAGCCAAGTCACCGGGGGCACTGAAGCTTTCTTT.

This chain joins TRBV11-3 and TRBJ2-1; no definite D call. Germline assignment: CDR1 SGHNT and CDR2 YENEEA. V gave up 5 bases and J gave up 8 bases, with 16 bases separating them. This CDR3 contains 14 residues. The CDR3 DNA sequence: TGTGCCAGCAGCACACACCTCAAACGAGATGAGCAGTTCTTC. This sequence encodes CASSTHLKRDEQFF. Combining the CDR3 with reference TRBV11-3 and TRBJ2-1 gives the whole variable domain EAGVVQSPRYKIIEKKQPVAFWCNPISGHNTLYWYLQNLGQGPELLIRYENEEAVDDSQLPKDRFSAERLKGVDSTLKIQPAELGDSAVYLCASSTHLKRDEQFFGPGTRLTVL.